The 14 T cell receptor beta chains given below trace back to one sample, sequenced in a study of blood T cell repertoires in COVID-19. Sequencing was performed with immunoSEQ multiplex PCR; in TCRdb, only in-frame clones are kept and a portion is missing. The sample includes approximately 240,000 clones, about 80% of them seen just once. Sequencing was performed on peripheral blood. The receptors derive from a woman of 80 years or more with active or convalescent COVID-19.

The rearrangement joins TRBV21-1 to TRBJ2-1; the D segment call TRBD1 is taken from the table without a DNA check. TRBV21-1 is annotated as a pseudogene. The CDR3 consists of 15 residues. The CDR3 loop reads CASSKLDRNYNEQFF. CDR3 sequence (DNA): TGTGCCAGCAGCAAACTGGACAGAAACTACAATGAGCAGTTCTTC.

This clone was detected only a few times. The genes are TRBV10-3 and TRBJ1-4; unclear D gene. CDR1 and CDR2 from the germline V gene are ENHRY and SYGVKD. CDR3 length equals 14 residues. V was cut by 4 bases and J by 5 bases, with 11 bases left in between. The CDR3 spells CAISGGMQNEKLFF. The CDR3 coding sequence is TGTGCCATCAGTGGAGGGATGCAAAATGAAAAACTGTTTTTT.

CDR3 coding DNA: TGTGCCAGCAGTTTATACCGGGTTGGTGGCTACACCTTC. Translating it yields CASSLYRVGGYTF. The chain has TRBV28 and TRBJ1-2; no clear D. The CDR3 is made up of 13 amino acids. Germline V CDR1 and CDR2: MDHEN, SYDVKM. Trimming took 1 base from V and 7 from J, leaving 10 bases between them.

The chain carries TRBV28 and TRBJ2-2; 9 nucleotides line up with TRBD1. The CDR3 extends over 14 amino acids. V shed 7 bases and J 5 bases; nucleotides not matched to a gene: 5. CDR1 MDHEN and CDR2 SYDVKM come from the germline V gene. As DNA, the CDR3 is TGTGCCAGCATCATACAGGGGGCGACCGGGGAGCTGTTTTTT. This codes for CASIIQGATGELFF.

The genes are TRBV7-8 and TRBJ1-4; 8 bases align to TRBD1. The CDR3 sequence is 15 residues long. Trimming removed 2 bases from V and 7 bases from J; junction bases left unmatched: 6. The germline gives CDR1 SGHVS, CDR2 FQNEAQ. In DNA, the CDR3 is TGTGCCAGCAGCTTAAGTATTACAGGGGGTGAAAAACTGTTTTTT. Its protein is CASSLSITGGEKLFF.

J is TRBJ1-1 and V is TRBV10-3, with 9 nucleotides matching TRBD1. V shed 6 bases, J shed 6 bases, and the junction held 5 bases outside the gene matches. The germline V gene has CDR1 ENHRY and CDR2 SYGVKD. The CDR3 sequence is 13 residues long. The CDR3 DNA follows: TGTGCCATCAGAGAACAGGGGGCCTCTGAAGCTTTCTTT. This gives the protein CAIREQGASEAFF.

This clone appeared a few times. The CDR3 DNA follows: TGCGCCAGCAGCTTGACAGGTTGGGAGCAGTACTTC. Translating gives CASSLTGWEQYF. This chain connects TRBV5-1 to TRBJ2-7, with a tentative D call TRBD1 (5 bases). CDR1 and CDR2 from the germline V gene are SGHRS and YFSETQ. With 1 base removed from V and 7 bases from J, the gap between germline ends came to 9 bases. This CDR3 has 12 amino acids.

The chain is built from TRBV28 and TRBJ2-2, with TRBD2 matching over 7 bases. The V gene's germline CDR1 is MDHEN and CDR2 SYDVKM. J lost 0 bases, V lost 11 bases, and 9 bases had no gene match. The CDR3 is 15 residues long. CDR3: CALCPGRANTGELFF. CDR3 nucleotide sequence: TGTGCCCTATGTCCGGGGAGGGCGAACACCGGGGAGCTGTTTTTT. Full variable domain (outside the CDR3, taken from reference TRBV28 and TRBJ2-2): DVKVTQSSRYLVKRTGEKVFLECVQDMDHENMFWYRQDPGLGLRLIYFSYDVKMKEKGDIPEGYSVSREKKERFSLILESASTNQTSMYLCALCPGRANTGELFFGEGSRLTVL.

Only one count was recorded for this clone. The J gene is TRBJ1-6, the V gene TRBV3-1 (or the pseudogene TRBV3-2); 7 bases align to TRBD1. The germline V gene encodes CDR1 LGHDT and CDR2 YNNKEL (reference sequence). The CDR3 spans 19 residues. Trimming took 4 bases from V and 6 from J; bases not matched to a gene: 18. The CDR3 nucleotides read TGTGCCAGCAGCCCATTAAAAAACGAGGGACAGCCGATTAATTCACCCCTCCACTTT. It encodes CASSPLKNEGQPINSPLHF.

The count of this clone is one. The chain couples TRBV19 to TRBJ1-2; possibly TRBD1 for D (6 bases). The CDR3 spans 13 residues. Germline V gene sequence: CDR1 LNHDA, CDR2 SQIVND (reference sequence). V dropped 4 bases and J dropped 8 bases, with 14 bases sitting between them. In DNA, the CDR3 is TGTGCCAGTAGTAAAACAGGGCAAAGCGGCTACACCTTC. It codes for CASSKTGQSGYTF.

V and J are TRBV30 and TRBJ2-5; D is possibly TRBD1 (5 bases). The V end was cut by 0 bases, the J end by 3 bases, with 14 bases between. This CDR3 is 15 amino acids long. CDR1 is GTSNPN, CDR2 SVGIG, per germline (reference sequence). CDR3 DNA: TGTGCCTGGAGTGTCGGAGCGACGGACAAAGAGACCCAGTACTTC. This codes for CAWSVGATDKETQYF.

The CDR3 loop reads CASKLAGGPIEQYF. In DNA, the CDR3 is TGCGCCAGCAAATTAGCGGGAGGGCCCATCGAGCAGTACTTC. The chain uses TRBV10-2 and TRBJ2-7, with 11 bases that match TRBD2. The CDR3 is made up of 14 amino acids. Germline V gene lookup returns CDR1 WSHSY and CDR2 SAAADI. Trimming removed 7 bases from V and 6 bases from J; junction bases left unmatched: 8.

V gene TRBV5-1 combines with J gene TRBJ2-1, with a weak D call TRBD2 (5 bases). V gave up 0 bases and J gave up 8 bases, with 15 bases separating them. Germline V gene lookup returns CDR1 SGHRS and CDR2 YFSETQ. The CDR3 has 15 amino acids. CDR3 amino acids: CASSLEGRDYHEQFF. CDR3 DNA: TGCGCCAGCAGCTTGGAAGGTCGGGATTACCATGAGCAGTTCTTC.

J is TRBJ2-3 and V is TRBV7-6; the D gene is possibly TRBD2 (5 bases). CDR3 length equals 15 residues. V was pared by 1 base and J by 4 bases, with 12 bases between. From germline, CDR1 is SGHVS and CDR2 FNYEAQ. The CDR3 spells CASSLGGSAADTQYF. The CDR3, as DNA: TGTGCCAGCAGCTTAGGCGGATCAGCGGCAGATACGCAGTATTTT.